This entry features one T cell receptor (beta chain) sequence. No antigen is known for it. Nonspecific anti-CD3/anti-CD28 bead stimulation represents the broad CD4+ T cell repertoire. Responding CD4+ T cells were sorted by upregulation of both CD40 ligand and CD69. For at least 4 years, plasma HIV-1 RNA was undetectable (<50 copies/mL). Anti-CD28/CD49d costimulation, CD40-blocking antibody and enfuvirtide were given to CD8-depleted PBMCs for roughly 20 hours. Germline values: CDR1 MNHEY, CDR2 SMNVEV (reference sequence). J lost 4 bases, V lost 8 bases, and 8 bases had no gene match. CDR3 length: 14 residues. These data originate in a study of persistence of HIV-infected CD4 T cells. This was the immunoSEQ version 4 assay in survey mode. Profiled with immunoSEQ multiplex PCR; TCRdb holds only in-frame clones, not every one. The table has about 43,000 clones, around 92% seen once.

The sample consisted of CD4+ T cells sorted from PBMCs after 18-hour stimulation, taken from a patient who received antiretroviral therapy. The rearrangement joins TRBV27 to TRBJ2-3; 8 bases line up with TRBD2. The clonotype originates from an adult man with HIV who was CMV-seropositive. DNA of the CDR3: TGTGCCAGCGCGCGGGGGGATCGAGCAGATACGCAGTATTTT. As protein: CASARGDRADTQYF.